This TCR beta chain was identified during a study of CD8 T cells in ankylosing spondylitis. General observations from the study: It appeared that ankylosing spondylitis blood was characterized by a TCR beta motif of about 8 highly homologous variants.

This CDR3 comprises 15 residues. One entry per CDR3 protein results from TCRdb running MiXCR on the 5' RACE reads. This table holds around 440,000 distinct CDR3 sequences, 17% found once. In regard to this clonotype: Its antigen is unidentified. Mismatch with germline at one junction end may stem from a read error.

The clonotype was recovered from a male donor with ankylosing spondylitis. V is TRBV12-3 or TRBV12-4 and J is TRBJ1-4; no definite D call. The sample was blood, either unsorted or a sorted T cell fraction (not recorded which). The CDR3 is CASRRTSSGNEKLVF. CDR3 DNA: TGTGCCAGCAGAAGGACCTCATCGGGAAATGAAAAACTGGTTTTT.